This is a list of T cell receptor beta chains from one sample in a study of blood T cell repertoires in COVID-19. The repertoire was sequenced with immunoSEQ multiplex PCR; TCRdb's copy has only in-frame clones and lacks some. The data contain roughly 360,000 clones, around four fifths of them singletons. The specimen was PBMCs or T cells enriched from blood (not recorded which). These TCRs come from a woman in her fifties or sixties who had recovered from COVID-19. Each CDR3 is given with its conserved first and last residue. D genes are given only for firm matches. Only some rows state a clone size, as once, few, many or a class for expanded clones.

j_gene	d_gene	v_gene	abundance	CDR3nt	CDR3aa
TRBJ2-7	NA	TRBV3-1/TRBV3-2	NA	TGTGCCAGCAGCAAGGTTCCGGGACCCCCAGGGGGGTCCTACGAGCAGTACTTC	CASSKVPGPPGGSYEQYF
TRBJ2-1	NA	TRBV29-1	NA	TGCAGCGTCCCAAGAGGGGGTACAGGGTACTACAATGAGCAGTTCTTC	CSVPRGGTGYYNEQFF
TRBJ2-3	NA	TRBV7-9	NA	TGTGCCAGCAGCGTTGATCAGGATACGCAGTATTTT	CASSVDQDTQYF
TRBJ1-1	NA	TRBV11-2	NA	TGTGCCAGCAGCTTCCTGACAGCGAACACTGAAGCTTTCTTT	CASSFLTANTEAFF
TRBJ2-3	TRBD2	TRBV3-1/TRBV3-2	NA	TGTGCCAGCAGCCAAGGTACCAGCGGGAGGCTTGATACGCAGTATTTT	CASSQGTSGRLDTQYF
TRBJ1-3	NA	TRBV29-1	NA	TGCAGCGTTGACTTAGGAAACACCATATATTTT	CSVDLGNTIYF
TRBJ2-5	NA	TRBV7-3	NA	TGTGCCAGCAGCTTAGAAGCCCAAGAGACCCAGTACTTC	CASSLEAQETQYF
TRBJ1-5	NA	TRBV7-2	NA	TGTGCCAGCAGCTTAAAGGGAGGCAATCAGCCCCAGCATTTT	CASSLKGGNQPQHF
TRBJ1-6	NA	TRBV30	NA	TGTGCCTGGACGGGAGGGGCAGGGCAAAATTCACCCCTCCACTTT	CAWTGGAGQNSPLHF
TRBJ2-7	NA	TRBV21-1	NA	TGTGCCAGCAGCAAAGCCGCCCCTAGCGGGGATAACACAAGACCCTACGAGCAGTACTTC	CASSKAAPSGDNTRPYEQYF
TRBJ2-3	NA	TRBV6-2/TRBV6-3	NA	TGTGCCAGCAGTGCACACACAAGCACAGATACGCAGTATTTT	CASSAHTSTDTQYF
TRBJ2-1	TRBD2	TRBV11-3	NA	TGTGCCAGCAGCTCCCCTAGGCGACTAGCGGGGGAGGGAGAGCAGTTCTTC	CASSSPRRLAGEGEQFF
TRBJ1-2	NA	TRBV9	few	TGTGCCAGCAGCCCGGGGGGCGTGCTGGGCTACACCTTC	CASSPGGVLGYTF
TRBJ2-7	TRBD1	TRBV6-5	NA	TGTGCCAGCAGCCCAGGGACAGGGGGTCGATACGAGCAGTACTTC	CASSPGTGGRYEQYF
TRBJ1-2	NA	TRBV30	NA	TGTGCCTGGAGTCATTCCCTGGACAGAGACTATGGCTACACCTTC	CAWSHSLDRDYGYTF
TRBJ2-2	TRBD2	TRBV30	NA	TGTGCCTGGGGAGAACTAGCGGGAGATCCCACCGGGGAGCTGTTTTTT	CAWGELAGDPTGELFF
TRBJ1-2	NA	TRBV6-2/TRBV6-3	NA	TGTGCCAGCAGCTCTCCGGGGGACTATGGCTACACCTTC	CASSSPGDYGYTF
TRBJ1-5	TRBD1	TRBV10-3	NA	TGTGCCATCAGTGAGCAACAGACAGGGACGGGGCAGCCCCAGCATTTT	CAISEQQTGTGQPQHF
TRBJ2-2	NA	TRBV12-3/TRBV12-4	NA	TGTGCCAGCAGTTTGAACAGTGTAGGGGAGCTGTTTTTT	CASSLNSVGELFF
TRBJ1-4	TRBD1	TRBV5-4	NA	TGTGCCAGCAGCGGTGGGACAGCTGCAACTAATGAAAAACTGTTTTTT	CASSGGTAATNEKLFF
TRBJ2-2	NA	TRBV15	NA	TGTGCCACCAGCAGAGATCTAACGGGCACCGGGGAGCTGTTTTTT	CATSRDLTGTGELFF
TRBJ1-1	NA	TRBV6-2/TRBV6-3	NA	TGTGCCAGCAGTTACATAGTCGGGGGAACTGAAGCTTTCTTT	CASSYIVGGTEAFF
TRBJ1-1	TRBD1	TRBV5-5	NA	TGTGCCAGCAGCAGAAAACCGAAGGGACAGATTTACACTGAAGCTTTCTTT	CASSRKPKGQIYTEAFF
TRBJ1-5	NA	TRBV30	NA	TGTGCCTGGAGTGTAACGGGATGGAGGCTCCCTCAGCCCCAGCATTTT	CAWSVTGWRLPQPQHF
TRBJ2-1	NA	TRBV6-5	NA	TGTGCCAGCACCTTATACAATGAGCAGTTCTTC	CASTLYNEQFF